The entry below describes one T cell receptor beta chain. Its cognate antigen is unknown. Sequenced by immunoSEQ multiplex PCR; TCRdb stores in-frame clones only, minus some. The repertoire holds some 150,000 clones, with roughly 86% as singletons. These data belong to a study of radiation and T cells in renal cell carcinoma. Study at large: Nephrectomy followed 15 Gy stereotactic body radiation by 4 weeks.

The CDR3 sequence is 13 residues long. Trimming cost V 0 bases and J 8 bases, with 11 bases left between them. Looked up from germline, CDR1 is SGDLS and CDR2 is YYNGEE. Findings and caveats of the study: In blood, top tumor clones expanded by 2 weeks, shrinking by 4.

Specified time point: blood 2 weeks post-SBRT. Indicated treatment: 15 Gy SBRT to primary tumor, nephrectomy 4 weeks later. Serial blood draws occurred at baseline and 2 and 4 weeks post-SBRT. This TCR came from a woman aged 45 to 65 with renal cell carcinoma. Sequenced material: blood, taken from a patient whose treatment included radiotherapy and nephrectomy. This chain links TRBV9 with TRBJ1-1; D is undetermined. The CDR3 DNA reads as TGTGCCAGCAGCGTAGATAAGGGAGGGGAAGCTTTCTTT. This sequence encodes CASSVDKGGEAFF. Full variable domain (remainder filled in from reference TRBV9 and TRBJ1-1): DSGVTQTPKHLITATGQRVTLRCSPRSGDLSVYWYQQSLDQGLQFLIQYYNGEERAKGNILERFSAQQFPDLHSELNLSSLELGDSALYFCASSVDKGGEAFFGQGTRLTVV.